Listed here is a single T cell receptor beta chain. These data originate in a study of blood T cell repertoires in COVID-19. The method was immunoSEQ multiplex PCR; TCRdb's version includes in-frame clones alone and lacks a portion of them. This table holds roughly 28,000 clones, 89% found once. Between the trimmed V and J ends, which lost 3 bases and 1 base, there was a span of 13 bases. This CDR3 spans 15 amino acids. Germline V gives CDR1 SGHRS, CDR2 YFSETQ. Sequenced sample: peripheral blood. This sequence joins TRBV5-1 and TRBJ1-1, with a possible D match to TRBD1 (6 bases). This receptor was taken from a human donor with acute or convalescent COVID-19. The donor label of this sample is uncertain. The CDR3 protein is CASSSGGARNTEAFF. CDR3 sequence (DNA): TGCGCCAGCAGCTCGGGGGGGGCGAGGAACACTGAAGCTTTCTTT.